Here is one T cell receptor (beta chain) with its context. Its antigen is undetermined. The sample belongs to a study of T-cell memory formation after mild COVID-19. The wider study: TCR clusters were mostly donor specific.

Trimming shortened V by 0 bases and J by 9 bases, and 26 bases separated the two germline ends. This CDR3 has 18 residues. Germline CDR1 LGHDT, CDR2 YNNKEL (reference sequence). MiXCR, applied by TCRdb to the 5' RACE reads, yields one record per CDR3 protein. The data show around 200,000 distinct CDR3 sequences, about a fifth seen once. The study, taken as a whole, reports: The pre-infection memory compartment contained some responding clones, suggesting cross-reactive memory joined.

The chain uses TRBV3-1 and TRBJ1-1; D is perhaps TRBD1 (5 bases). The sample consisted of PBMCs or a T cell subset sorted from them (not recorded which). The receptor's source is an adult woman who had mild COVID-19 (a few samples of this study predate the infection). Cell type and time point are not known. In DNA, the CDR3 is TGTGCCAGCAGCCAAGAATATAGCTGGGCAGGGAACGAGCAGAAAGCTTTCTTT. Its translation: CASSQEYSWAGNEQKAFF.